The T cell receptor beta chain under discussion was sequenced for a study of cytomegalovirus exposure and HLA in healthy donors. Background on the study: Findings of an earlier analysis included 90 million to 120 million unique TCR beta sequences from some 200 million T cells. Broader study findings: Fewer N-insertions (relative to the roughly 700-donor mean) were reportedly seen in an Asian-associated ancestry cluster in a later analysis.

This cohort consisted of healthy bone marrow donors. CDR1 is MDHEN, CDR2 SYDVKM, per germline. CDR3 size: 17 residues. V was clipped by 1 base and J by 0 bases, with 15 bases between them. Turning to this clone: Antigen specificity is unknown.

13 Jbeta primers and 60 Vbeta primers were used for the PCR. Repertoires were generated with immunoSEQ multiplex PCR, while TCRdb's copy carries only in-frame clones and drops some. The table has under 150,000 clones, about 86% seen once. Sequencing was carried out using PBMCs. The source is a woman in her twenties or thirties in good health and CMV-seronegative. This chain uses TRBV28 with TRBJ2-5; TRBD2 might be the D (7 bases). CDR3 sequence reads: CASSLLASGDNQETQYF. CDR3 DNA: TGTGCCAGCAGTTTATTAGCCAGCGGGGACAACCAAGAGACCCAGTACTTC. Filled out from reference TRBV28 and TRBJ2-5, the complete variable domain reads DVKVTQSSRYLVKRTGEKVFLECVQDMDHENMFWYRQDPGLGLRLIYFSYDVKMKEKGDIPEGYSVSREKKERFSLILESASTNQTSMYLCASSLLASGDNQETQYFGPGTRLLVL.